Presented here are 32 T cell receptor beta chains from one specimen sequenced in a study of OX40 agonist ivuxolimab in advanced cancers. This table comes from immunoSEQ multiplex PCR, and its TCRdb copy is limited to in-frame clones, with some not included. There are 65,000 to 100,000 clones in the sample; around 84% occur only once, and 6.6% lies in the top ten. The sequencing used CD4+ or CD8+ T cells sorted from blood, collected in a trial of the OX40 agonist ivuxolimab. The receptor set was obtained from an adult with an advanced solid tumor such as melanoma, head and neck, liver or kidney cancer.

The gene calls are TRBV28 and TRBJ1-5; no reliable D call. V gave up 2 bases and J gave up 9 bases, with 14 bases separating them. Germline lookup yields CDR1 MDHEN and CDR2 SYDVKM. This CDR3 has 14 residues. CDR3 sequence reads: CASSLRYPGRPQHF. The CDR3 DNA sequence: TGTGCCAGCAGTTTACGCTACCCCGGCCGGCCCCAGCATTTT.

This clone was detected a few times. This CDR3 is CASSYSVGTQETQYF. The CDR3 DNA reads TGTGCCAGCAGTTACTCTGTGGGGACACAAGAGACCCAGTACTTC. The gene calls are TRBV6-6 and TRBJ2-5; maybe TRBD1 (6 bases). The germline gives CDR1 MNHNY, CDR2 SVGAGI (reference sequence). The CDR3 sequence is 15 residues long. Between the trimmed V and J ends, which lost 0 bases and 2 bases, there was a span of 10 bases.

The chain joins TRBV29-1 to TRBJ1-6; D gene uncertain. V lost 5 bases and J 10 bases, leaving 18 bases between the germline ends. Per germline, CDR1 SQVTM and CDR2 ANQGSEA. This CDR3 is built from 14 residues. The DNA for the CDR3 is TGCAGCGTTCAAACCGGGAGTTTCGGGTCACCCCTCCACTTT. Translation: CSVQTGSFGSPLHF.

This chain uses TRBV9 with TRBJ1-1, with D tentatively TRBD1 (5 bases). Between the trimmed V and J ends, which lost 0 bases and 3 bases, there was a span of 12 bases. Germline V gene sequence: CDR1 SGDLS, CDR2 YYNGEE. The CDR3 spans 15 residues. DNA of the CDR3: TGTGCCAGCAGCGTAGCCCGGGACGGGGACACTGAAGCTTTCTTT. It codes for CASSVARDGDTEAFF. Full variable domain (rest looked up from reference TRBV9 and TRBJ1-1): DSGVTQTPKHLITATGQRVTLRCSPRSGDLSVYWYQQSLDQGLQFLIQYYNGEERAKGNILERFSAQQFPDLHSELNLSSLELGDSALYFCASSVARDGDTEAFFGQGTRLTVV.

The CDR3, as DNA: TGTGCCAGCAGCTTAGCCCCTAGCGGGAGGAACAATGAGCAGTTCTTC. It specifies CASSLAPSGRNNEQFF. This chain joins TRBV7-9 and TRBJ2-1; 11 bases line up with TRBD2. After removal of 0 bases from V and 5 bases from J, the junction contained 3 bases not matched to a gene. Germline V CDR1 and CDR2: SEHNR, FQNEAQ (reference sequence). This CDR3 has 16 amino acids.

The rearrangement joins TRBV27 to TRBJ1-1, with a possible D match to TRBD1 (6 bases). The CDR3 has 13 residues. Germline V gives CDR1 MNHEY, CDR2 SMNVEV (reference sequence). V dropped 8 bases and J dropped 3 bases, with 13 bases sitting between them. The CDR3 spells CASGHREYTEAFF. DNA for the CDR3: TGTGCCAGCGGCCACAGGGAGTACACTGAAGCTTTCTTT.

For the CDR3, the DNA is TGTGCCAGCAGCTTAGGGACAGGATATACCTACGAGCAGTACTTC. Its protein is CASSLGTGYTYEQYF. The gene calls are TRBV7-7 and TRBJ2-7, with TRBD1 matching 7 bases. Germline values: CDR1 SSHAT, CDR2 FNYEAQ (reference sequence). Trimming at V came to 1 base and at J to 2 bases, leaving 5 bases not matched to a gene. This CDR3 has 15 amino acids.

This chain links TRBV7-3 with TRBJ2-3, with 9 bases lining up with TRBD2. Germline CDR1 reads SGHTA; CDR2 reads FQGTGA. The CDR3 consists of 16 residues. With 4 bases clipped from V and 1 base from J, the junction kept 6 bases outside the gene matches. The CDR3 loop reads CASSSGLATRTDTQYF. The CDR3 DNA reads as TGTGCCAGCAGCTCCGGACTAGCGACCCGCACAGATACGCAGTATTTT.

This chain joins TRBV4-1 and TRBJ1-2, with TRBD1 matching over 7 bases. This CDR3 is built from 14 residues. V shed 7 bases and J 4 bases; nucleotides not matched to a gene: 9. Germline CDR1 reads MGHRA; CDR2 reads YSYEKL. This chain's CDR3 is CASTTTGQSYGYTF. CDR3 DNA: TGCGCCAGCACCACCACGGGACAGAGCTATGGCTACACCTTC.

The chain is built from TRBV11-3 and TRBJ1-2, with D tentatively TRBD1 (5 bases). Trimming left V 4 bases short and J 8 bases short, with 14 bases between. The CDR3 sequence is 13 residues long. Germline V gene data show CDR1 as SGHNT and CDR2 as YENEEA. The CDR3 DNA follows: TGTGCCAGCAGCTCCAGTCTGGGGGTAGGCTACACCTTC. Its translation: CASSSSLGVGYTF.

J is TRBJ1-1 and V is TRBV28; unclear D gene. The V and J ends lost 3 bases and 10 bases respectively, with 9 bases between them. Germline CDR1 reads MDHEN; CDR2 reads SYDVKM. The CDR3 has 11 residues. The CDR3: CASSFSGTAFF. Here the CDR3 DNA reads TGTGCCAGCAGTTTCTCAGGTACAGCTTTCTTT.

The rearrangement joins TRBV19 to TRBJ1-5, with TRBD1 as a possible D gene (6 bases). CDR3 length: 17 residues. V was trimmed by 7 bases and J by 1 base, leaving 20 bases between them. Germline CDR1 reads LNHDA; CDR2 reads SQIVND (reference sequence). CDR3 DNA sequence: TGTGCCAGTATTCCTGCTTGGGGGGCAGACAGCAATCAGCCCCAGCATTTT. It yields the protein CASIPAWGADSNQPQHF.

The DNA for the CDR3 is TGTGCCAGCAGCCCGGGGACAGGGGGGCAGGCAAAGTACTTC. This codes for CASSPGTGGQAKYF. The chain carries TRBV7-2 and TRBJ2-5; 11 positions match TRBD1. This CDR3 region has 14 residues. V shed 5 bases and J 12 bases; nucleotides not matched to a gene: 11. Germline V gives CDR1 SGHTA, CDR2 FQGNSA.

The chain couples TRBV27 to TRBJ2-5; D is uncertain. Trimming cost V 1 base and J 2 bases, with 11 bases left between them. The germline V gene encodes CDR1 MNHEY and CDR2 SMNVEV (reference sequence). CDR3 length equals 15 residues. For the CDR3, the DNA is TGTGCCAGCAGTTTATGGAACGGTGGTCAAGAGACCCAGTACTTC. It codes for CASSLWNGGQETQYF.

In this sample, this clone turned up a few times. The V gene is TRBV11-2, the J gene TRBJ2-1; TRBD2 is a possible D gene (7 bases). Between the trimmed V and J ends, which lost 2 bases and 9 bases, there was a span of 20 bases. There are 16 residues in the CDR3. Germline V lookup: CDR1 SGHAT, CDR2 FQNNGV. The CDR3 loop is CASSLYVGGLTGEQFF. The CDR3 DNA follows: TGTGCCAGCAGCTTATATGTGGGGGGGCTCACGGGTGAGCAGTTCTTC.

The chain employs TRBV11-2 and TRBJ1-2, with D possibly TRBD1 on 6 matching bases. CDR1 SGHAT and CDR2 FQNNGV come from the germline V gene. The CDR3 has 13 residues. Trimming removed 3 bases at V and 4 bases at J, with 9 bases between. CDR3 loop: CASSFGGGYGYTF. DNA for the CDR3: TGTGCCAGCAGCTTTGGGGGCGGCTATGGCTACACCTTC.

The chain links TRBV28 to TRBJ1-2, with a weak D call TRBD1 (6 bases). This CDR3 region has 14 residues. V lost 5 bases, J lost 6 bases, and 16 bases lay in between. The germline CDR1 and CDR2 sequences are MDHEN and SYDVKM. The CDR3 sequence is CASSAPQGRDGYTF. For the CDR3, the DNA is TGTGCCAGCAGTGCCCCACAGGGACGAGATGGCTACACCTTC.

The V gene is TRBV28, the J gene TRBJ2-2; TRBD1 aligns across 7 bases. CDR1 is MDHEN, CDR2 SYDVKM, per germline. CDR3 length equals 16 residues. With V trimmed by 7 bases and J by 3 bases, 11 bases remained unmatched. The CDR3 loop reads CASTKDKGADTGELFF. CDR3 in DNA: TGTGCCAGCACGAAGGACAAGGGGGCGGACACCGGGGAGCTGTTTTTT.

This sequence joins TRBV7-2 and TRBJ1-2; maybe TRBD1 (5 bases). The CDR3 runs 16 residues. Germline values: CDR1 SGHTA, CDR2 FQGNSA. Trimming shortened V by 6 bases and J by 7 bases, and 24 bases separated the two germline ends. The DNA of the CDR3 is TGTGCCAGCAGTCTAAGTAAGGACACCGGTCTACCTGGCTACACCTTC. Amino acid sequence: CASSLSKDTGLPGYTF.

CDR3 in DNA: TGTGCCAGCAGCTTAGAACAGGATTCCTCCTACGAGCAGTACTTC. It encodes CASSLEQDSSYEQYF. The chain joins TRBV7-7 to TRBJ2-7; TRBD1 is a possible D gene (5 bases). The CDR3 has 15 amino acids. Trimming took off 1 base at V and 0 bases at J, with 10 bases between the two ends. Germline loops: CDR1 SSHAT, CDR2 FNYEAQ (reference sequence).

This clone occurred a few times. The V gene is TRBV4-2, the J gene TRBJ1-2; D gene unclear. Germline values: CDR1 LGHNA, CDR2 YNFKEQ. The CDR3 is 16 amino acids. V lost 0 bases and J 4 bases, leaving 15 bases between the germline ends. This CDR3 is CASSQELGKASYGYTF. The CDR3 DNA reads as TGTGCCAGCAGCCAAGAACTAGGGAAAGCTAGCTATGGCTACACCTTC.

This rearrangement joins TRBV7-8 to TRBJ2-1, with a tentative D call TRBD2 (5 bases). From germline, CDR1 is SGHVS and CDR2 FQNEAQ. The CDR3 is 13 residues long. Deletions cut 5 bases from V and 10 bases from J, with 15 bases between. DNA of the CDR3: TGTGCCAGCAGCCCCCACGCCGTAGCGGAGCAGTTCTTC. Its protein product is CASSPHAVAEQFF. The whole variable domain, remainder taken from reference TRBV7-8 and TRBJ2-1, is GAGVSQSPRYKVAKRGQDVALRCDPISGHVSLFWYQQALGQGPEFLTYFQNEAQLDKSGLPSDRFFAERPEGSVSTLKIQRTQQEDSAVYLCASSPHAVAEQFFGPGTRLTVL.

The chain recombines TRBV28 with TRBJ2-6, with TRBD2 matching 9 bases. Trimming cost V 8 bases and J 0 bases; bases outside gene matches: 8. CDR1 and CDR2 (germline): MDHEN, SYDVKM. The length of the CDR3 is 17 residues. The CDR3: CASHGLATRSGANVLTF. The CDR3 DNA is TGTGCCAGCCATGGACTAGCGACCCGCTCTGGGGCCAACGTCCTGACTTTC.

This chain uses TRBV19 with TRBJ2-2, with TRBD1 identical over 7 bases. The ends lost 10 bases at V and 2 bases at J; junction bases unmatched: 13. This CDR3 has 16 amino acids. Germline V gene sequence: CDR1 LNHDA, CDR2 SQIVND (reference sequence). CDR3 loop: CATSNRGQSNTGELFF. The CDR3 DNA reads as TGTGCCACCAGTAACAGGGGACAATCTAACACCGGGGAGCTGTTTTTT.

The chain links TRBV4-3 to TRBJ1-3; D not certain. V was shortened by 0 bases and J by 4 bases, with 10 bases between the two germline ends. The CDR3 spans 15 residues. Per germline, CDR1 LGHNA and CDR2 YSLEER. CDR3 residues: CASSQDMSFGNTIYF. The CDR3 nucleotides read TGCGCCAGCAGCCAAGATATGTCCTTCGGAAACACCATATATTTT.

The chain uses TRBV5-1 and TRBJ2-3; D is perhaps TRBD2 (6 bases). Per the germline V gene, CDR1 is SGHRS and CDR2 is YFSETQ. Trimming shortened V by 4 bases and J by 5 bases, and 8 bases separated the two germline ends. The CDR3 contains 12 residues. The CDR3 coding sequence is TGCGCCAGCAGCGGGGGGAAAGATACGCAGTATTTT. This translates into CASSGGKDTQYF. Variable domain in full (rest from reference TRBV5-1 and TRBJ2-3): KAGVTQTPRYLIKTRGQQVTLSCSPISGHRSVSWYQQTPGQGLQFLFEYFSETQRNKGNFPGRFSGRQFSNSRSEMNVSTLELGDSALYLCASSGGKDTQYFGPGTRLTVL.

The chain links TRBV4-2 to TRBJ2-2, with 7 bases that match TRBD2. This CDR3 is built from 17 residues. Germline values: CDR1 LGHNA, CDR2 YNFKEQ. The J segment lost 1 base and the V segment lost 1 base, leaving 6 bases of the junction unmatched. CDR3 sequence: CASSQAWSGGNTGELFF. As DNA, the CDR3 is TGTGCCAGCAGCCAAGCTTGGTCGGGGGGGAACACCGGGGAGCTGTTTTTT.

V usage is TRBV2 and J usage is TRBJ1-3, with 9 bases fitting TRBD1. V dropped 4 bases and J dropped 2; count of bases not matched to a gene: 6. The CDR3 loop spans 16 amino acids. Germline V CDR1 and CDR2: SNHLY, FYNNEI. For the CDR3, the DNA is TGTGCCAGCAGTGCCAAACAGGGGGCGCCTGGAAACACCATATATTTT. It encodes CASSAKQGAPGNTIYF.

The chain is built from TRBV7-6 and TRBJ2-1; 9 bases fit TRBD1. This CDR3 is 16 amino acids long. The J segment lost 6 bases and the V segment lost 0 bases, leaving 6 bases of the junction unmatched. Germline V gene data show CDR1 as SGHVS and CDR2 as FNYEAQ. In DNA, the CDR3 is TGTGCCAGCAGCTTAGCTACAGGGGGCCTTCTCAATGAGCAGTTCTTC. Residues: CASSLATGGLLNEQFF.

The chain uses TRBV9 and TRBJ2-2; a weak D match, TRBD2 (7 bases). The CDR3 extends over 18 amino acids. CDR1 and CDR2 from the germline V gene are SGDLS and YYNGEE. V was cut by 0 bases and J by 3 bases, with 18 bases left in between. The CDR3 spells CASSVGGGADEDTGELFF. In DNA form, the CDR3 reads TGTGCCAGCAGCGTAGGCGGGGGCGCGGACGAGGACACCGGGGAGCTGTTTTTT.

The chain combines TRBV6-1 with TRBJ2-2; maybe TRBD1 (6 bases). V was shortened by 3 bases and J by 1 base, with 12 bases between the two germline ends. The germline gives CDR1 MNHNS, CDR2 SASEGT. The CDR3 sequence is 16 residues long. The CDR3 coding sequence is TGTGCCAGCAGTGAGATGGGGGCCCAGAACACCGGGGAGCTGTTTTTT. Translation: CASSEMGAQNTGELFF.

The chain has TRBV29-1 and TRBJ2-3; D not resolved. CDR1 and CDR2 from the germline V gene are SQVTM and ANQGSEA. Deletions cut 3 bases from V and 2 bases from J, with 9 bases between. This CDR3 spans 13 amino acids. The CDR3 DNA reads TGCAGCGTTGAGGACGGTTACACAGATACGCAGTATTTT. This encodes CSVEDGYTDTQYF.